This paragraph covers one T cell receptor (beta chain) sequence. This clonotype was seen only once. Its specific antigen is unknown. It has no much larger one-base neighbor in the sample; base qualities were not kept. One read provides weak support. The data derive from a study of CD8 T cells in Susac syndrome (dated by TCRdb to the late 2010s). The study in broad terms: The study used repertoire sequencing to test whether antigen drove CD8+ T cell activation and differentiation in Susac syndrome.

The CDR3 measures 12 amino acids from cysteine to phenylalanine. The CDR3 DNA has 36 bases and is translated from base 1. V ends up 9 bases short and J 10 bases short, with an unmatched junction base count of 6. Looking up the germline V gene yields CDR1 KGHDR and CDR2 SFDVKD. Peripheral blood CD8+ and CD4+ T cells from healthy donors, Susac syndrome patients and multiple sclerosis patients were profiled using high-throughput TCR beta sequencing. Healthy donors were age- and sex-matched controls. Bulk CD8+ and CD4+ T cells were purified by magnetic negative isolation, while CD8+ TEMRA cells were enriched using FACS. Blood was drawn into EDTA tubes, processed within 24 hours, and PBMCs were isolated by density gradient centrifugation. PBMCs destined for TCR sequencing were cryopreserved in liquid nitrogen and later thawed in a 37 °C water bath. Purity of sorted or isolated CD4+, CD8+ and CD8+ TEMRA cells was at least 90%.

RNA was extracted using the RNeasy kit, and about 0.5 to 1 microgram was reverse transcribed with random hexamers. The immunoSEQ multiplex PCR assay, covering 54 Vbeta and 13 Jbeta segments, was used to amplify TCR beta CDR3 regions. PCR amplification bias was corrected using a synthetic template baseline for primer optimization and computational correction. The study's processing was this. Reads were assigned to V, D and J genes according to IMGT and analyzed in immunoSEQ Analyzer, with only productive sequences retained. Clonality was computed as one minus Shannon entropy normalized by log2 of the number of productive unique sequences. Public and private clones were assessed among the 100 most prevalent clones of each patient and control. Clones were defined as Susac-specific when absent from the healthy and MS cohorts, from about a thousand published viral clones and from other ImmuneACCESS disease sequences. TCRdb reprocessing: public reads trimmed at Q25 with fastp, clones called with MiXCR, in-frame beta chains kept. When rows share a CDR3 protein, they turn into one entry using the most common DNA and genes. Here the V and J calls rest on TCRdb's processing, not on the authors' analysis. The sample table records around 130,000 distinct CDR3 sequences; roughly 94% of these occur just once. Roughly 0.098% of the sample rests with the top ten.

Beyond this particular receptor, the publication reports: The number of individuals in the TCR sequencing and HLA analysis was acknowledged as relatively small.

Sequencing was performed on CD4+ T cells from PBMCs. The source of this sequence is a human donor in good health. The V and J segments used are TRBV24-1 and TRBJ2-1, with 9 bases matching TRBD2. The CDR3 has the sequence CATARLAEEQFF. The DNA sequence is given as TGTGCCACCGCGCGACTAGCGGAAGAGCAGTTCTTC.